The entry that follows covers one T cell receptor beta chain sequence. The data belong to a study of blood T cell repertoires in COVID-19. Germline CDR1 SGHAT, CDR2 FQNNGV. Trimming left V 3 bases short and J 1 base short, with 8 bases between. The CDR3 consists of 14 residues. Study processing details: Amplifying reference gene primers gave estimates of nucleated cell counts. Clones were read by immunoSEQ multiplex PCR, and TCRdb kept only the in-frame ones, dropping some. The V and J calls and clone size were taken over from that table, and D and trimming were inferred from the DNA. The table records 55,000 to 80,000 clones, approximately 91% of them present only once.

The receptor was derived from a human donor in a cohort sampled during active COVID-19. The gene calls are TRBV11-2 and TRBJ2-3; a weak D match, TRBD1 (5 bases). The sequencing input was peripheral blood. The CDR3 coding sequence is TGTGCCAGCAGCTTTTTCAGGGGCACAGATACGCAGTATTTT. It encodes CASSFFRGTDTQYF.